A single sample is the source of the 27 T cell receptor beta chains below, sequenced in a study of shared clonotypes between healthy human individuals. Positive CCR7 selection of CD45RO-negative cells yielded the naive CD8 cells, and terminally differentiated effector memory CD45RA+ cells were excluded. The method was immunoSEQ multiplex PCR; TCRdb's version includes in-frame clones alone and lacks a portion of them. The sample holds roughly 650,000 clones, around 96% seen once. The sample taken for sequencing was naive CD8+ T cells sorted from blood. The receptors originated from a woman in her 30s in good health.

This clone was seen only a few times. The V gene is TRBV19, the J gene TRBJ1-1; D gene unclear. V shed 4 bases and J shed 10 bases, with 16 bases lying between them. Germline CDR1 LNHDA, CDR2 SQIVND (reference sequence). This CDR3 comprises 13 residues. The CDR3 nucleotides are TGTGCCAGTAGTACGGACTTTAATCGGCGAGCTTTCTTT. Translated: CASSTDFNRRAFF.

The rearrangement uses TRBV29-1 and TRBJ2-7, with D perhaps TRBD1 (5 bases). Germline CDR1 reads SQVTM; CDR2 reads ANQGSEA. The CDR3 sequence is 12 residues long. Trimming removed 4 bases from V and 3 bases from J, with 10 bases in between. CDR3 region: CSVAGDSYEQYF. DNA of the CDR3: TGCAGCGTTGCTGGTGACAGCTACGAGCAGTACTTC.

The rearrangement uses TRBV28 and TRBJ2-7; 7 bases line up with TRBD2. The length of the CDR3 is 12 residues. CDR1 and CDR2 from the germline V gene are MDHEN and SYDVKM. With 7 bases clipped from V and 7 bases from J, the junction kept 7 bases outside the gene matches. The CDR3 nucleotides are TGTGCCAGCAACCGAGCGGGGAATGAGCAGTACTTC. Protein: CASNRAGNEQYF.

The chain links TRBV5-5 to TRBJ2-7; D is ambiguous. Germline CDR1 is SGHKS and CDR2 is YYEKEE (reference sequence). The CDR3 sequence is 13 residues long. Trimming pared 0 bases from V and 1 base from J, leaving 5 bases between. The CDR3 DNA reads TGTGCCAGCAGCTTGGTAGTTTCCTACGAGCAGTACTTC. This translates into CASSLVVSYEQYF.

This chain joins TRBV27 and TRBJ2-7; D gene ambiguous. The V gene's germline CDR1 is MNHEY and CDR2 SMNVEV (reference sequence). V lost 5 bases, J lost 1 base, and 18 bases lay in between. The CDR3 length is 16 residues. CDR3 residues: CASSPQLGSVSYEQYF. The CDR3 nucleotides are TGTGCCAGCAGTCCCCAGTTAGGCTCGGTATCCTACGAGCAGTACTTC.

V and J are TRBV27 and TRBJ2-5; D unresolved. The CDR3 covers 14 residues. Germline V gene lookup returns CDR1 MNHEY and CDR2 SMNVEV (reference sequence). Trimming shortened V by 5 bases and J by 3 bases, and 13 bases separated the two germline ends. The CDR3 region has the DNA TGTGCCAGCAGTGACCTAGGGTCAGAAGAGACCCAGTACTTC. Protein sequence: CASSDLGSEETQYF.

The V call is TRBV7-8, the J call TRBJ2-1; D call uncertain. Germline-derived CDR1 and CDR2 are SGHVS and FQNEAQ. The germline V and J ends were trimmed by 6 bases and 5 bases, with 17 bases remaining between them. The CDR3 contains 15 residues. The CDR3 spells CASRLITTENNEQFF. The CDR3 coding sequence is TGTGCCAGCAGGTTAATTACGACGGAGAACAATGAGCAGTTCTTC.

This chain links TRBV19 with TRBJ1-5; 10 nucleotides match TRBD1. The CDR3 covers 17 residues. V shed 4 bases, J shed 5 bases, and the junction held 11 bases outside the gene matches. CDR1 is LNHDA and CDR2 is SQIVND in the germline V gene (reference sequence). The CDR3 nucleotides read TGTGCCAGTAGTACCACTCCAGGGGACAGGGGCCATCAGCCCCAGCATTTT. Protein product: CASSTTPGDRGHQPQHF. Variable domain in full (rest from reference TRBV19 and TRBJ1-5): DGGITQSPKYLFRKEGQNVTLSCEQNLNHDAMYWYRQDPGQGLRLIYYSQIVNDFQKGDIAEGYSVSREKKESFPLTVTSAQKNPTAFYLCASSTTPGDRGHQPQHFGDGTRLSIL.

The chain is built from TRBV5-8 and TRBJ1-1; no firm D call. Trimming cost V 1 base and J 11 bases, with 6 bases left between them. The CDR3 runs to 10 residues. CDR1 and CDR2 (germline): SGHTS, YDEGEE. In nucleotides, the CDR3 is TGTGCCAGCAGCTTGATCCGGGCTTTCTTT. Translated: CASSLIRAFF.

This chain connects TRBV5-4 to TRBJ1-3; no definite D call. Trimming pared 3 bases from V and 7 bases from J, leaving 5 bases between. The CDR3 runs 11 residues. Germline CDR1 SGHNT, CDR2 YYREEE (reference sequence). In DNA, the CDR3 is TGTGCCAGCAGCTATGGTAACACCATATATTTT. It translates to CASSYGNTIYF.

V and J are TRBV10-2 and TRBJ2-7; 9 bases agree with TRBD2. The CDR3 has 15 residues. Per germline, CDR1 WSHSY and CDR2 SAAADI. V lost 2 bases to trimming and J lost 1 base; unmatched junction nucleotides: 3. The CDR3 sequence is CASSETLAGSYEQYF. DNA of the CDR3: TGCGCCAGCAGTGAGACTCTAGCGGGATCCTACGAGCAGTACTTC.

The CDR3 loop is CASSLAYLAGEVHEQYF. As DNA, the CDR3 is TGTGCCAGCAGCTTGGCTTATCTAGCGGGAGAAGTCCACGAGCAGTACTTC. This chain uses TRBV5-6 with TRBJ2-7; TRBD2 agrees at 10 bases. V lost 0 bases and J lost 5; bases outside the gene matches: 11. CDR3 length: 17 residues. From germline, CDR1 is SGHDT and CDR2 YYEEEE.

CDR3 protein: CASSVRHSLGEQYF. The CDR3 DNA follows: TGTGCCAGCAGTGTCCGACACTCCCTGGGGGAGCAGTACTTC. V is TRBV2 and J is TRBJ2-7; D not resolved. V dropped 4 bases and J dropped 7 bases, with 17 bases sitting between them. In germline, CDR1 is SNHLY, CDR2 FYNNEI. CDR3 length: 14 residues.

This chain links TRBV4-2 with TRBJ2-1, with 7 bases lining up with TRBD2. The germline V gene encodes CDR1 LGHNA and CDR2 YNFKEQ. The CDR3 is 14 residues long. V shed 5 bases and J 8 bases; nucleotides not matched to a gene: 9. In DNA form, the CDR3 reads TGTGCCAGCAGCAATGAGGGAGGGCTTGATGAGCAGTTCTTC. Protein: CASSNEGGLDEQFF.

This rearrangement joins TRBV6-1 to TRBJ2-3; no reliable D call. The CDR3 length is 18 residues. Germline V gene sequence: CDR1 MNHNS, CDR2 SASEGT. V was cut by 1 base and J by 5 bases, with 22 bases left in between. The CDR3 here is CASSEEPGMADPGDTQYF. CDR3 in DNA: TGTGCCAGCAGTGAAGAGCCAGGAATGGCGGATCCCGGAGATACGCAGTATTTT.

The V call is TRBV2, the J call TRBJ2-3; TRBD2 matches at 8 bases. The germline V gene has CDR1 SNHLY and CDR2 FYNNEI. J was trimmed by 4 bases and V by 10 bases; bases with no gene match: 19. CDR3 length: 17 amino acids. CDR3 residues: CAMDPERAGVRADTQYF. CDR3 bases: TGTGCCATGGACCCTGAGCGAGCGGGAGTAAGGGCAGATACGCAGTATTTT.

The chain carries TRBV28 and TRBJ2-2; D gene uncertain. The germline V and J ends were trimmed by 2 bases and 5 bases, with 6 bases remaining between them. This CDR3 has 13 amino acids. Germline V CDR1 and CDR2: MDHEN, SYDVKM. The CDR3 DNA reads TGTGCCAGCAGTTTAAAGTTTACCGGGGAGCTGTTTTTT. Protein product: CASSLKFTGELFF.

The chain recombines TRBV27 with TRBJ2-1; D is ambiguous. The V gene lost 2 bases and the J gene lost 5 bases, with 4 bases spanning the gap. Per germline, CDR1 MNHEY and CDR2 SMNVEV (reference sequence). This CDR3 comprises 12 residues. The CDR3, as DNA: TGTGCCAGCAGTTTACCGGACAATGAGCAGTTCTTC. As protein: CASSLPDNEQFF.

This clone has more than one count but fewer than ten. Other nucleotide sequences from this sample produce the same CDR3. V and J are TRBV27 and TRBJ2-1; no firm D call. Trimming removed 6 bases from V and 1 base from J, with 4 bases in between. The germline CDR1 and CDR2 sequences are MNHEY and SMNVEV (reference sequence). The CDR3 sequence is 12 residues long. CDR3: CASSRSYNEQFF. The CDR3 nucleotides read TGTGCCAGCAGCCGGTCCTACAATGAGCAGTTCTTC.

The genes are TRBV25-1 and TRBJ1-1; perhaps TRBD1 as D (6 bases). This CDR3 comprises 13 residues. With 3 bases removed from V and 5 bases from J, the gap between germline ends came to 10 bases. Germline V gives CDR1 MGHDK, CDR2 SYGVNS. CDR3 coding DNA: TGTGCCAGCAGTGAGGACAGTTATACTGAAGCTTTCTTT. Protein: CASSEDSYTEAFF.

This clone was seen only a few times. V is TRBV9 and J is TRBJ1-3, with no clear D. The ends were cut back, 2 bases at V and 0 bases at J, with 6 bases in the middle. Germline V lookup: CDR1 SGDLS, CDR2 YYNGEE. CDR3 length: 14 residues. The CDR3 region is CASSVTGSGNTIYF. CDR3 DNA: TGTGCCAGCAGCGTGACGGGCTCTGGAAACACCATATATTTT.

The chain employs TRBV2 and TRBJ2-7; maybe TRBD2 (6 bases). The CDR3 consists of 16 residues. Between the trimmed V and J ends, which lost 2 bases and 2 bases, there was a span of 16 bases. Germline assignment: CDR1 SNHLY and CDR2 FYNNEI. The CDR3 region is CASSESLASATYEQYF. The DNA for the CDR3 is TGTGCCAGCAGTGAAAGTCTTGCTAGCGCGACCTACGAGCAGTACTTC.

The V gene is TRBV25-1, the J gene TRBJ2-5; possible D gene TRBD1, 5 bases. The J call may be in error: the DNA end matches TRBJ2-7 better. Germline CDR1 is MGHDK and CDR2 is SYGVNS. The CDR3 sequence is 15 residues long. Here the CDR3 DNA reads TGTGCCAGCAGTGGCGAACTTTCAGGGATCTACGAGCAGTACTTC. It yields the protein CASSGELSGIYEQYF.

The genes are TRBV19 and TRBJ2-1, with D possibly matching TRBD1 (5 bases). Germline CDR1 LNHDA, CDR2 SQIVND (reference sequence). The CDR3 is 14 residues long. V lost 5 bases and J lost 4, with 12 bases in between. CDR3 loop: CASSGKTVYNEQFF. CDR3 sequence (DNA): TGTGCCAGTAGTGGGAAGACAGTATACAATGAGCAGTTCTTC.

The chain is built from TRBV5-4 and TRBJ2-7; a weak D match, TRBD2 (6 bases). The CDR3 consists of 15 residues. Germline CDR1 SGHNT, CDR2 YYREEE (reference sequence). Trimming stripped 0 bases from V and 2 bases from J, with 12 bases between. CDR3 in amino acids: CASSLGLANTYEQYF. The CDR3 bases are TGTGCCAGCAGCTTGGGTCTAGCGAACACCTACGAGCAGTACTTC.

The rearrangement links TRBV29-1 to TRBJ2-1, with 8 bases aligning to TRBD1. The V and J ends lost 7 bases and 7 bases, in that order; junction bases with no gene match: 9. Germline CDR1 is SQVTM and CDR2 is ANQGSEA. The length of the CDR3 is 13 residues. The CDR3 sequence: CSAPWHRGNEQFF. CDR3 nucleotide sequence: TGCAGCGCCCCCTGGCACAGGGGGAATGAGCAGTTCTTC.

The V and J genes are TRBV9 and TRBJ2-1; D not certain. Trimming removed 4 bases at V and 6 bases at J, with 14 bases between. Germline V gene data show CDR1 as SGDLS and CDR2 as YYNGEE. This CDR3 is 14 amino acids long. The CDR3: CASSKGKTINEQFF. The CDR3 DNA sequence: TGTGCCAGCAGCAAGGGCAAAACTATCAATGAGCAGTTCTTC. Based on the CDR3 plus reference TRBV9 and TRBJ2-1, the full variable domain is DSGVTQTPKHLITATGQRVTLRCSPRSGDLSVYWYQQSLDQGLQFLIQYYNGEERAKGNILERFSAQQFPDLHSELNLSSLELGDSALYFCASSKGKTINEQFFGPGTRLTVL.